The TCR beta chain under discussion was sequenced for a study of OX40 agonist ivuxolimab in advanced cancers. Assay used: immunoSEQ multiplex PCR; TCRdb lists only in-frame clones, some missing. The table lists fewer than 90,000 clones, approximately 78% of them singletons. Germline V gene sequence: CDR1 MDHEN, CDR2 SYDVKM. V lost 6 bases and J lost 10, with 12 bases in between. The CDR3 has 11 residues. The material sequenced was CD4+ or CD8+ T cells sorted from blood, taken in a trial of the OX40 agonist ivuxolimab. The source is an adult with an advanced solid tumor such as melanoma, head and neck, liver or kidney cancer. The chain recombines TRBV28 with TRBJ1-1; D uncertain. The CDR3 nucleotides are TGTGCCAGCAGCGCCAGGTGGGGAGCTTTCTTT. It encodes CASSARWGAFF.